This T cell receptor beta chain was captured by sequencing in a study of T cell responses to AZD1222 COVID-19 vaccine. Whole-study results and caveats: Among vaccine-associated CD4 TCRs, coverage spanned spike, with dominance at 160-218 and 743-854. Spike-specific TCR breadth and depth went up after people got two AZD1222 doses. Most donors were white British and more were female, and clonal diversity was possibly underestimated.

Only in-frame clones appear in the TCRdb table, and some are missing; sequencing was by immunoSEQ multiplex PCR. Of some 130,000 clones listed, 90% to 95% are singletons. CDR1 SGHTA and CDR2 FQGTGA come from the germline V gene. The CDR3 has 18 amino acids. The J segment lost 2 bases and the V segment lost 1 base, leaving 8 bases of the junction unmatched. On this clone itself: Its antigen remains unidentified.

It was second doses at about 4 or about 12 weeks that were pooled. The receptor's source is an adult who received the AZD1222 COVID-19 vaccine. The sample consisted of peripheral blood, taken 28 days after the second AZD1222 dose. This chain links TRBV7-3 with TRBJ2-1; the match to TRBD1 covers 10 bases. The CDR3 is CASSLRGQGRLAYNEQFF. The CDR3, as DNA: TGTGCCAGCAGCTTAAGGGGACAGGGGCGTCTAGCCTACAATGAGCAGTTCTTC.